A single sample gave rise to the 8 T cell receptor beta chains below, sequenced in a study of OX40 agonist ivuxolimab in advanced cancers. The library was obtained by the immunoSEQ multiplex PCR assay. Entries here come from immuneACCESS through TCRdb and include only in-frame sequences with V and J called. Some clones fail to appear in such tables; in the studies checked, an unresolved V gene covers under half of the shortfall, and the cause of the remainder is unknown. The sample table lists 70,000 to 90,000 clones, more than 80% of them with a count of one. The biggest ten clones account for 8.4% of the sample. The sample here was CD4+ or CD8+ T cells sorted from blood, taken in a trial of the OX40 agonist ivuxolimab. These TCRs come from an adult with an advanced solid tumor such as melanoma, head and neck, liver or kidney cancer.

This clone was detected only once. This chain uses TRBV6-5 with TRBJ2-1; D ambiguous. Trimming removed 5 bases at V and 9 bases at J, with 14 bases between. The CDR3 has 13 residues. Germline loops: CDR1 MNHEY, CDR2 SVGAGI. This chain's CDR3 is CASSRLRTGEQFF. The CDR3 nucleotides are TGTGCCAGCAGTCGATTACGGACCGGTGAGCAGTTCTTC.

V gene TRBV10-3 combines with J gene TRBJ1-2; D gene ambiguous. Germline V lookup: CDR1 ENHRY, CDR2 SYGVKD. The length of the CDR3 is 15 residues. The V gene lost 0 bases and the J gene lost 4 bases, with 12 bases spanning the gap. CDR3 in amino acids: CAISESGLAVYGYTF. CDR3 sequence (DNA): TGTGCCATCAGTGAGTCGGGTCTGGCAGTCTATGGCTACACCTTC.

Remarks on this clone: A junction end diverges from the germline sequence, so it may reflect a read error. The V call is TRBV30, the J call TRBJ1-2; perhaps TRBD1 as D (6 bases). This CDR3 has 13 amino acids. CDR1 and CDR2 (germline): GTSNPN, SVGIG (reference sequence). In DNA, the CDR3 is TGCATTTCCGGGGGCCGCGAAATCTATGGCTACACCTTC. Encoded protein: CISGGREIYGYTF.

The chain is built from TRBV4-1 and TRBJ1-4; no firm D call. Germline V lookup: CDR1 MGHRA, CDR2 YSYEKL. The V gene lost 0 bases and the J gene lost 8 bases, with 13 bases spanning the gap. There are 15 residues in the CDR3. DNA for the CDR3: TGCGCCAGCAGCCAAGAGGATCGGATAGGGGAAAAACTGTTTTTT. This sequence encodes CASSQEDRIGEKLFF.

The V and J genes are TRBV14 and TRBJ2-1; D gene ambiguous. Trimming pared 1 base from V and 7 bases from J, leaving 8 bases between. CDR1 is SGHDN, CDR2 FVKESK, per germline. This CDR3 comprises 13 residues. As DNA, the CDR3 is TGTGCCAGCAGCCAAGGTCGGTGGAATGAGCAGTTCTTC. Its translation: CASSQGRWNEQFF. The whole variable domain, filled in from reference TRBV14 and TRBJ2-1, reads EAGVTQFPSHSVIEKGQTVTLRCDPISGHDNLYWYRRVMGKEIKFLLHFVKESKQDESGMPNNRFLAERTGGTYSTLKVQPAELEDSGVYFCASSQGRWNEQFFGPGTRLTVL.

The gene calls are TRBV4-1 and TRBJ1-5; D is undetermined. Looked up from germline, CDR1 is MGHRA and CDR2 is YSYEKL. V was clipped by 1 base and J by 5 bases, with 9 bases between them. The CDR3 loop spans 14 amino acids. CDR3 region: CASSQVSGDQPQHF. CDR3 nucleotides: TGCGCCAGCAGCCAAGTTTCGGGAGATCAGCCCCAGCATTTT.

The CDR3 DNA sequence: TGTGCCAGCAGCTTAGGTTTATCGGGGGAGGGCCTCAATCAGCCCCAGCATTTT. It is translated as CASSLGLSGEGLNQPQHF. This rearrangement joins TRBV7-9 to TRBJ1-5, with D possibly TRBD1 on 5 matching bases. Germline V gene data show CDR1 as SEHNR and CDR2 as FQNEAQ (reference sequence). The V end lost 1 base, the J end lost 3 bases, and 19 bases lay between the germline ends. This CDR3 is built from 18 residues. Filled out from reference TRBV7-9 and TRBJ1-5, the complete variable domain reads DTGVSQNPRHKITKRGQNVTFRCDPISEHNRLYWYRQTLGQGPEFLTYFQNEAQLEKSRLLSDRFSAERPKGSFSTLEIQRTEQGDSAMYLCASSLGLSGEGLNQPQHFGDGTRLSIL.

This clone showed up just once. The chain carries TRBV5-1 and TRBJ2-2; D not certain. V gave up 6 bases and J gave up 6 bases, with 21 bases separating them. Germline V lookup: CDR1 SGHRS, CDR2 YFSETQ. This CDR3 contains 16 residues. The CDR3 reads CASTDPGHLRAGELFF. The DNA for the CDR3 is TGCGCCAGCACCGACCCCGGGCACCTTAGGGCCGGGGAGCTGTTTTTT.